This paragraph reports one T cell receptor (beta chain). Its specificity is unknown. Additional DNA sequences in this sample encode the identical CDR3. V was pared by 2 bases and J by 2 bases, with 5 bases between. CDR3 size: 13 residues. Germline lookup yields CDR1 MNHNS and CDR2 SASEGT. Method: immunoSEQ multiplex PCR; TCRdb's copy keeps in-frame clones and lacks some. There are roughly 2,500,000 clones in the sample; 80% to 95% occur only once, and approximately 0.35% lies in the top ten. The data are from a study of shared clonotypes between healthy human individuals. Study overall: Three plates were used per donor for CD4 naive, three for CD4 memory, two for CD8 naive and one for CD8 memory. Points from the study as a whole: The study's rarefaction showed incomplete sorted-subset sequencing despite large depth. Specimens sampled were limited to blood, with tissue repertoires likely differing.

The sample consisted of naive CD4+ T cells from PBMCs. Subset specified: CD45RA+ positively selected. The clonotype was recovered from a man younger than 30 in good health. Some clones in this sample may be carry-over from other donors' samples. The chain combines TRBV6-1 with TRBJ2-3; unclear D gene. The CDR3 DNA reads TGTGCCAGCAGTGAATCCCTCACAGATACGCAGTATTTT. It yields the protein CASSESLTDTQYF.